The 8 T cell receptor beta chains below were found in one sample sequenced in a study of siplizumab effects on memory and regulatory T cells. Here immunoSEQ multiplex PCR was the method, and the copy in TCRdb shows in-frame clones only, minus some. Among fewer than 20,000 clones, approximately 46% were seen once, and the ten largest hold roughly 5.3%. Cells from the mixed lymphocyte reaction underwent coculture for 6 days at 37 degrees C. The antigens these receptors bind are not known. The sequencing input was CFSE-low (dividing) CD4+ T cells sorted from an allogeneic mixed lymphocyte reaction. All receptors come from a human donor in good health; the cells came from an allogeneic mixed lymphocyte reaction.

This chain joins TRBV10-1 and TRBJ2-7; TRBD2 agrees at 11 bases. V was pared by 4 bases and J by 0 bases, with 20 bases of the junction left unmatched. Germline V gives CDR1 WNHNN, CDR2 SYGVQD (reference sequence). The CDR3 runs to 21 residues. The CDR3 sequence is CASSVLAGASRPERSSYEQYF. Written as DNA, the CDR3 is TGCGCCAGCAGTGTACTAGCGGGGGCCTCTCGACCGGAAAGGAGCTCCTACGAGCAGTACTTC.

A few counts support this clone. The chain carries TRBV5-1 and TRBJ2-2; D is perhaps TRBD2 (6 bases). Germline CDR1 SGHRS, CDR2 YFSETQ. V was cut by 0 bases and J by 3 bases, with 9 bases left in between. The CDR3 runs 15 residues. In DNA, the CDR3 is TGCGCCAGCAGCTTGGTCGCGGGGTACACCGGGGAGCTGTTTTTT. This sequence encodes CASSLVAGYTGELFF.

J is TRBJ2-3 and V is TRBV10-1; unclear D gene. This CDR3 region has 13 residues. Trimming took off 7 bases at V and 2 bases at J, with 10 bases between the two ends. Germline V gene lookup returns CDR1 WNHNN and CDR2 SYGVQD (reference sequence). The CDR3 loop is CASNLDPTDTQYF. The CDR3 DNA sequence: TGCGCCAGCAATCTAGACCCCACAGATACGCAGTATTTT.

The chain uses TRBV15 and TRBJ2-1, with 7 bases identical to TRBD2. The CDR3 is made up of 13 amino acids. Per germline, CDR1 LNHNV and CDR2 YYDKDF (reference sequence). The trim removed 3 bases at V and 7 bases at J, leaving 3 bases unmatched. The CDR3 loop is CATSRRLANEQFF. CDR3 in DNA: TGTGCCACCAGCAGGAGACTAGCTAATGAGCAGTTCTTC.

The chain combines TRBV27 with TRBJ1-5; no firm D call. Between the trimmed V and J ends, which lost 1 base and 6 bases, there was a span of 10 bases. CDR1 and CDR2 from the germline V gene are MNHEY and SMNVEV (reference sequence). This CDR3 has 14 residues. The CDR3: CASSLFPDRQPQHF. Here the CDR3 DNA reads TGTGCCAGCAGTTTATTCCCAGATCGTCAGCCCCAGCATTTT.

The chain employs TRBV7-3 and TRBJ2-1; D call uncertain. V was cut by 5 bases and J by 4 bases, with 12 bases left in between. The CDR3 sequence is 14 residues long. Germline V lookup: CDR1 SGHTA, CDR2 FQGTGA. The CDR3 here is CASSPSWAYNEQFF. The CDR3 DNA is TGTGCCAGCAGCCCCTCCTGGGCGTACAATGAGCAGTTCTTC.

This clone was counted a few times. The rearrangement joins TRBV2 to TRBJ2-5; TRBD1 matches 7 bases. CDR3 size: 13 residues. V lost 7 bases and J lost 2; bases outside the gene matches: 4. CDR1 SNHLY and CDR2 FYNNEI come from the germline V gene. CDR3 amino acids: CASNNRGQETQYF. The CDR3 nucleotides read TGTGCCAGCAACAACAGGGGACAAGAGACCCAGTACTTC.

This sequence joins TRBV5-4 and TRBJ2-1, with D perhaps matching TRBD2 (7 bases). CDR3 length: 16 residues. The V gene lost 0 bases and the J gene lost 0 bases, with 10 bases spanning the gap. The germline CDR1 and CDR2 sequences are SGHNT and YYREEE (reference sequence). The CDR3: CASSLGGGGSYNEQFF. The CDR3 DNA reads TGTGCCAGCAGCTTGGGAGGGGGGGGCTCCTACAATGAGCAGTTCTTC.